The clone carrying this T cell receptor (beta chain) came up a few times. Its specificity is not known. The data stem from a study of T-cell memory formation after mild COVID-19. TCRdb ran MiXCR on the 5' RACE reads and lists one entry per CDR3 protein. Of about 180,000 distinct CDR3 sequences listed, approximately 18% are singletons. General study results and limits: Proof of SARS-CoV-2 specificity was absent for the second-wave clones that crested on day 37.

Germline-derived CDR1 and CDR2 are SNHLY and FYNNEI. V was pared by 10 bases and J by 1 base, with 1 base of the junction left unmatched. The CDR3 extends over 14 amino acids. The clonotype originates from a man between 18 and 35 years old who had mild COVID-19 (a few samples of this study predate the infection). Cell type and time point are not known. Source material: PBMCs or a T cell subset sorted from them (not recorded which). The rearrangement links TRBV2 to TRBJ2-1; 13 bases are a match to TRBD2. The CDR3, as DNA: TGTGCCATACTAGCGGGGGGGTCCTACAATGAGCAGTTCTTC. Translated, it gives CAILAGGSYNEQFF. The full variable domain, with the rest looked up from reference TRBV2 and TRBJ2-1, is EPEVTQTPSHQVTQMGQEVILRCVPISNHLYFYWYRQILGQKVEFLVSFYNNEISEKSEIFDDQFSVERPDGSNFTLKIRSTKLEDSAMYFCAILAGGSYNEQFFGPGTRLTVL.